Listed below are T cell receptor beta chains from one sample, sequenced in a study of T cell repertoires in cytomegalovirus infection. TCRdb reprocessed the reads with MiXCR, giving one entry per CDR3 protein. The sample contains roughly 570,000 distinct CDR3 sequences, approximately 40% of which appear only once. Their antigens are not known. Sample: cultured PBMCs, taken from culture after CMV antigen stimulation. The receptor source for this set is a human donor in good health (CMV status not recorded). Some clones in this sample may be carry-over from other donors' samples. CDR3s include the opening cysteine and the closing phenylalanine or tryptophan. Clone size is given for some rows only: seen once, a few or many times, or a class if the clone is expanded.

clone size: many; V gene: TRBV7-8; CDR3 protein: CASSKRVTGNTIYF
clone size: -; V gene: TRBV7-6; CDR3 protein: CASSLGGRGGGARVPYEQYF
clone size: -; V gene: TRBV6-1; CDR3 protein: CASSEFQGLAQPQHF
clone size: -; V gene: TRBV5-1; CDR3 protein: CASSAGTREDTQYF
clone size: -; V gene: TRBV20-1; CDR3 protein: CSARGGELYEQYF
clone size: few; V gene: TRBV28; CDR3 protein: CASSLIATRGWYF
clone size: few; V gene: TRBV7-2; CDR3 protein: CASSLEARRGTGGEQFF
clone size: -; V gene: TRBV11-2; CDR3 protein: CASSFSGQGYTEAFF
clone size: -; V gene: TRBV7-9; CDR3 protein: CASSPETTWDYEQYF
clone size: -; V gene: TRBV20-1; CDR3 protein: CSALLTKAGVNEQFF
clone size: -; V gene: TRBV5-5; CDR3 protein: CASSLPPWGGIGRDPNIGEQFF
clone size: few; V gene: TRBV7-2; CDR3 protein: CASSFGSGAYNEQFF
clone size: -; V gene: TRBV5-3; CDR3 protein: CASSFGKEQYF
clone size: few; V gene: TRBV7-9; CDR3 protein: CASGTRSSGNTIYF
clone size: few; V gene: TRBV7-2; CDR3 protein: CASSRTPTGNYGYTF
clone size: few; V gene: TRBV6-6; CDR3 protein: CASRLDYTDTQYF
clone size: -; V gene: TRBV7-2; CDR3 protein: CASSLFAGNQPQHF
clone size: -; V gene: TRBV4-1; CDR3 protein: CASSQRAGAGNQPQHF
clone size: -; V gene: TRBV10-2; CDR3 protein: CASSEGLRDTGELFF
clone size: -; V gene: TRBV7-8; CDR3 protein: CASSLPRDRSYNEQFF
clone size: -; V gene: TRBV12-3/TRBV12-4; CDR3 protein: CASSLSASPNEQFF
clone size: few; V gene: TRBV7-2; CDR3 protein: CASRPSPEIRYGYTF